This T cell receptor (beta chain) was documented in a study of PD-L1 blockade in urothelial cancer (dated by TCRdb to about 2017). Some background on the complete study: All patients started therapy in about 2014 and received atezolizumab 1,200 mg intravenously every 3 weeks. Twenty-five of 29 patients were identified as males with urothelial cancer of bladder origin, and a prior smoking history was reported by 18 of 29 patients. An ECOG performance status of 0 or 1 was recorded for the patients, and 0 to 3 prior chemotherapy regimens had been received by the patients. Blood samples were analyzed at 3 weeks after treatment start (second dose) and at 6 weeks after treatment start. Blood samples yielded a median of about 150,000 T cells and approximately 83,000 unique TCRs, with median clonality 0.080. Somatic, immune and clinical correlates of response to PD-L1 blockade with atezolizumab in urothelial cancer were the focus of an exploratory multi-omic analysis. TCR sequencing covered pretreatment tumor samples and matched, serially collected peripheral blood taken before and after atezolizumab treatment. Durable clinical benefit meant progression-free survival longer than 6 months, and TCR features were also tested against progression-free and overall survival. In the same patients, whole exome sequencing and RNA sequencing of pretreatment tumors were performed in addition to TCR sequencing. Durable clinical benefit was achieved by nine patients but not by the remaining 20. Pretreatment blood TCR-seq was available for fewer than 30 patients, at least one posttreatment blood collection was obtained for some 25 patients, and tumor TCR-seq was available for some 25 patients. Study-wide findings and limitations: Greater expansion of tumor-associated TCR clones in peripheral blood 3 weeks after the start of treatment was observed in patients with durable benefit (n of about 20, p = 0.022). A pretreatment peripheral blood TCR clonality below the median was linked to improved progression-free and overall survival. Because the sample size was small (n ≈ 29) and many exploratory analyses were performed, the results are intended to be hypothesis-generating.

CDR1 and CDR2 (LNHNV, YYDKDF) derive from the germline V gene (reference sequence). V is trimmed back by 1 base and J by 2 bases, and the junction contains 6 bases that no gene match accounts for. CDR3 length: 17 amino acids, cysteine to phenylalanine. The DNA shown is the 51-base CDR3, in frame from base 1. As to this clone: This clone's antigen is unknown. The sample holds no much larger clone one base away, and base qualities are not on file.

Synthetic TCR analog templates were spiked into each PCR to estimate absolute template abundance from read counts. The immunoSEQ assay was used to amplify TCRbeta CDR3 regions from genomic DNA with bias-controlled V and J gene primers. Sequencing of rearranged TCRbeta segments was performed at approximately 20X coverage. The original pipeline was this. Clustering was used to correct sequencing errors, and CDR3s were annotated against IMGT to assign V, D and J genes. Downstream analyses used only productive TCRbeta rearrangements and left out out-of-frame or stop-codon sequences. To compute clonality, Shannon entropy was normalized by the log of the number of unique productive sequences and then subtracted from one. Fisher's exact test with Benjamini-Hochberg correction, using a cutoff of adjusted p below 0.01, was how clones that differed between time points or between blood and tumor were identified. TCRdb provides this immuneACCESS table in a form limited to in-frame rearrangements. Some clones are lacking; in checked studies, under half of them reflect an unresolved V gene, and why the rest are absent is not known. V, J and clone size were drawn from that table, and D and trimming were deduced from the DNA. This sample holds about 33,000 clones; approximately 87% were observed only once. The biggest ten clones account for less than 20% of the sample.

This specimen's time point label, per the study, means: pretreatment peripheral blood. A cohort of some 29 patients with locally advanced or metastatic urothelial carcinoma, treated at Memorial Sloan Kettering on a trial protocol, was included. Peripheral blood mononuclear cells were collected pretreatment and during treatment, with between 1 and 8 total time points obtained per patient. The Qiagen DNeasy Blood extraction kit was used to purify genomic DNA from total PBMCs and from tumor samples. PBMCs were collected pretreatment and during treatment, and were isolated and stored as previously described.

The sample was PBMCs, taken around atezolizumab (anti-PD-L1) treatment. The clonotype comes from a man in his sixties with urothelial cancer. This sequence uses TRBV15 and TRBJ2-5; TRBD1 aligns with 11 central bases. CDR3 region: CATSRVRDRGLQETQYF. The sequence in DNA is TGTGCCACCAGCAGAGTCCGGGACAGGGGGTTGCAAGAGACCCAGTACTTC.